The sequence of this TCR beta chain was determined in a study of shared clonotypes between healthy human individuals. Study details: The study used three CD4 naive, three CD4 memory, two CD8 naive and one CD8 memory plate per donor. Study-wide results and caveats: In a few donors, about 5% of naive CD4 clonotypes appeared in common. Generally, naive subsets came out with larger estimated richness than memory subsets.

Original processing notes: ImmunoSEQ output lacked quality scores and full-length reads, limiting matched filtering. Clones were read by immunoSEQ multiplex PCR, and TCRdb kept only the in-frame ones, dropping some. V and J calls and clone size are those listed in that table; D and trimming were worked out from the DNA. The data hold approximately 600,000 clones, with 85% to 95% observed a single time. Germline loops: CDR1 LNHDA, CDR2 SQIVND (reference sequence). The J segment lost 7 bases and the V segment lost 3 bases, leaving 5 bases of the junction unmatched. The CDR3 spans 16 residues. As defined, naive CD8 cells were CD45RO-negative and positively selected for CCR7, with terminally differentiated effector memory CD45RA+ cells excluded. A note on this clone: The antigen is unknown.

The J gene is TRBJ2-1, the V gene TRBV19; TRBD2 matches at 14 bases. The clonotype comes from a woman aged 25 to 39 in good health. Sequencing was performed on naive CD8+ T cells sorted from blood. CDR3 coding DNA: TGTGCCAGTAGTATTTCGCGACTAGCGGGAGGGAATGAGCAGTTCTTC. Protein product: CASSISRLAGGNEQFF.